One TCR beta chain is described in this entry. Measured with immunoSEQ multiplex PCR; TCRdb has only the in-frame clones, and not every one. The top ten hold 1.2% of the sample, which has around 250,000 clones, about nine tenths seen once. This record belongs to a study of blood T cell repertoires in COVID-19. Deletions cut 3 bases from V and 4 bases from J, with 11 bases between. Per the germline V gene, CDR1 is SGDLS and CDR2 is YYNGEE. The CDR3 loop spans 14 amino acids. Sequencing was performed on PBMCs or T cells enriched from blood (not recorded which). The sequence was obtained from a human donor in a cohort exposed to, infected with or recovered from COVID-19 (not recorded which). The donor label of this sample is uncertain. The chain recombines TRBV9 with TRBJ1-5; TRBD1 might be the D (6 bases). The CDR3 here is CASSGAGANQPQHF. The CDR3 region has the DNA TGTGCCAGCAGCGGAGCAGGGGCTAATCAGCCCCAGCATTTT. The variable domain in full, with the rest retrieved from reference TRBV9 and TRBJ1-5, is DSGVTQTPKHLITATGQRVTLRCSPRSGDLSVYWYQQSLDQGLQFLIQYYNGEERAKGNILERFSAQQFPDLHSELNLSSLELGDSALYFCASSGAGANQPQHFGDGTRLSIL.